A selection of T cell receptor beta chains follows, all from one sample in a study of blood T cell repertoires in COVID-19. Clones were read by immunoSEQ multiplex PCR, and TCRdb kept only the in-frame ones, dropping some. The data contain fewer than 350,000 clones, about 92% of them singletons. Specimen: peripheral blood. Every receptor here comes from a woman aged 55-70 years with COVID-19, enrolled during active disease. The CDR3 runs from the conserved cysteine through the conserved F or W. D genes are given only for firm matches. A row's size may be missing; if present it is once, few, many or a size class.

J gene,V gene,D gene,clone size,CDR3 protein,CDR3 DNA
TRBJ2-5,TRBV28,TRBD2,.,CASSLRLAGGETQYF,TGTGCCAGCAGTCTCCGACTAGCGGGGGGAGAGACCCAGTACTTC
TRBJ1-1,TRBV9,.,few,CASSAWDSEGNTEAFF,TGTGCCAGCAGCGCTTGGGACTCCGAGGGGAACACTGAAGCTTTCTTT
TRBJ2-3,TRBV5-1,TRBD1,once,CASSLGDRGSDTQYF,TGCGCCAGCAGCTTGGGGGACAGGGGATCAGATACGCAGTATTTT
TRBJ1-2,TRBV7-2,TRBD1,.,CASSPSTGHGYTF,TGTGCCAGCAGCCCCTCGACAGGGCACGGCTACACCTTC
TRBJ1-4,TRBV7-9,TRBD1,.,CASSPPQRPTGGEVQLFF,TGTGCCAGCAGCCCCCCCCAAAGACCGACAGGGGGCGAGGTGCAACTGTTTTTT
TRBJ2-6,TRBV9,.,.,CASSPRWGANVLTF,TGTGCCAGCAGCCCCCGGTGGGGGGCCAACGTCCTGACTTTC
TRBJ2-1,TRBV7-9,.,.,CASSLPTRGIDEQFF,TGTGCCAGCAGCTTACCGACCCGGGGAATAGACGAGCAGTTCTTC
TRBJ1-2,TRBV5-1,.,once,CASSLDRNYGYTF,TGCGCCAGCAGCTTGGACAGAAACTATGGCTACACCTTC
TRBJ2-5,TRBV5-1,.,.,CASSVPGETQYF,TGCGCCAGCAGCGTCCCCGGAGAGACCCAGTACTTC
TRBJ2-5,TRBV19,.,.,CASSAGGAGDRGTQYF,TGTGCCAGTAGTGCAGGGGGAGCGGGGGACCGGGGGACCCAGTACTTC
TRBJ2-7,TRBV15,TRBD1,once,CATSSLGTESYEQYF,TGTGCCACCAGCAGTCTGGGGACAGAATCCTACGAGCAGTACTTC
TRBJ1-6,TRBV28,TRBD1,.,CASSFSGGARSPLHF,TGTGCCAGCAGTTTCTCAGGGGGCGCAAGGTCACCCCTCCACTTT
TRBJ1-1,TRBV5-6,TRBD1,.,CASSLEGQGSTEAFF,TGTGCCAGCAGCTTAGAGGGACAGGGGAGCACTGAAGCTTTCTTT
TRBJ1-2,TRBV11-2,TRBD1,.,CASSPDRGYGYTF,TGTGCCAGCAGCCCGGACAGGGGCTATGGCTACACCTTC
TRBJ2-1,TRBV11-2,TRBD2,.,CASSSGGASYNEQFF,TGTGCCAGCAGCTCCGGGGGGGCCTCCTACAATGAGCAGTTCTTC
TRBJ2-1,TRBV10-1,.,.,CASSEDTGTNEQFF,TGCGCCAGCAGTGAGGATACAGGAACCAATGAGCAGTTCTTC
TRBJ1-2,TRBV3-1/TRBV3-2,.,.,CASSQDWAEIGGYTF,TGTGCCAGCAGCCAAGATTGGGCAGAAATAGGCGGCTACACCTTC
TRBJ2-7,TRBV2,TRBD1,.,CASTLQRTGIYEQYF,TGTGCCAGCACCCTGCAGCGGACAGGGATTTACGAGCAGTACTTC
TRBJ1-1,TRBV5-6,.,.,CASSPQGRGEAFF,TGTGCCAGCAGCCCCCAAGGACGGGGTGAAGCTTTCTTT
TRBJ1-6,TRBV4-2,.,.,CASSQQIQSSYNSPLHF,TGTGCCAGCAGCCAACAGATACAGAGCTCCTATAATTCACCCCTCCACTTT
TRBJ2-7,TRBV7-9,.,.,CASSLPHSPYEQYF,TGTGCCAGCAGCTTACCCCATTCCCCCTACGAGCAGTACTTC
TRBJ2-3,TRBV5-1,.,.,CASSLGQAADTQYF,TGCGCCAGCAGCTTGGGACAGGCAGCAGATACGCAGTATTTT
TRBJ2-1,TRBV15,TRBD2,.,CATSRKGWTSGGAGDEQFF,TGTGCCACCAGCAGGAAAGGATGGACTAGCGGGGGGGCCGGCGATGAGCAGTTCTTC
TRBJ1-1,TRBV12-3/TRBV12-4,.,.,CASSMTGNTEAFF,TGTGCCAGCAGTATGACAGGGAACACTGAAGCTTTCTTT
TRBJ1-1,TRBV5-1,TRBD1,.,CASSLGQGRTEAFF,TGCGCCAGCAGCCTCGGACAGGGTCGGACTGAAGCTTTCTTT
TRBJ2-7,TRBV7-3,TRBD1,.,CASSVTTGDRYEQYF,TGTGCCAGCAGCGTTACCACAGGGGACCGCTACGAGCAGTACTTC
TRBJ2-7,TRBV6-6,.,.,CASSGLYEQYF,TGTGCCAGCAGCGGACTCTACGAGCAGTACTTC
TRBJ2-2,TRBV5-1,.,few,CASSLVGATGELFF,TGCGCCAGCAGCTTGGTGGGGGCCACCGGGGAGCTGTTTTTT
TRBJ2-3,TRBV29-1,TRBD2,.,CSVKGLAGGSTDTQYF,TGCAGCGTCAAGGGACTAGCGGGGGGGAGCACAGATACGCAGTATTTT